The clone carrying this TCR beta chain was counted at least ten times. The antigen remains undetermined. This specimen comes from a study of T-cell reconstitution after alpha-beta-depleted transplantation in children. Study results and caveats: As was reported, about two months after transplant, alpha-beta T cells came from several hundred expanded graft clones.

The TCRbeta library incorporated unique molecular identifiers. One entry per CDR3 protein results from TCRdb running MiXCR on the PCR reads. This table has around 100,000 distinct CDR3 sequences, 7% to 8% appearing once. V lost 7 bases, J lost 0 bases, and 4 bases stayed unmatched. Germline lookup yields CDR1 SGDLS and CDR2 YYNGEE. This CDR3 is 14 amino acids long. This chain uses TRBV9 with TRBJ1-5; 7 bases fit TRBD1. This TCR was recovered from a boy younger than 10 with acute lymphoblastic leukemia, due to receive a stem cell transplant. This sample comprised PBMCs, obtained before TCRalphabeta/CD19-depleted stem cell transplant. This CDR3 reads CASGDSYSNQPQHF. In DNA, the CDR3 is TGTGCCAGCGGGGACAGTTATAGCAATCAGCCCCAGCATTTT.